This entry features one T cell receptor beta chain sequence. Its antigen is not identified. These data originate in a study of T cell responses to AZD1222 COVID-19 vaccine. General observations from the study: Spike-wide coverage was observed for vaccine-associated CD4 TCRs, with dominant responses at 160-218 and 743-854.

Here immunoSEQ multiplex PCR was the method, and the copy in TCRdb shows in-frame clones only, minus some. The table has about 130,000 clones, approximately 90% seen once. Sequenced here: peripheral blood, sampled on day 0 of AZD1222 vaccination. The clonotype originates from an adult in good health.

The CDR3 DNA sequence: TGTGCCAGCAGCACGCTTAAAGGTAGTGGGGCCAGCCACTATGGCTACACCTTC. The encoded protein is CASSTLKGSGASHYGYTF. The chain carries TRBV11-2 and TRBJ1-2; the D gene is possibly TRBD1 (5 bases). Trimming left V 5 bases short and J 3 bases short, with 25 bases between. The germline V gene encodes CDR1 SGHAT and CDR2 FQNNGV. There are 18 residues in the CDR3.